The clone carrying this T cell receptor (beta chain) was seen once. The table came from immunoSEQ multiplex PCR; TCRdb's copy has only in-frame clones and leaves some out. The profile shows roughly 140,000 clones, approximately 85% of them singletons. CDR1 KGHSH and CDR2 LQKENI come from the germline V gene. The length of the CDR3 is 13 residues. Trimming removed 3 bases from V and 5 bases from J, with 10 bases in between. The data were obtained in a study of blood T cell repertoires in COVID-19. This TCR derives from a woman in her sixties with COVID-19, enrolled during active disease. Sequenced input: peripheral blood. This rearrangement joins TRBV18 to TRBJ2-5, with D hard to call. The DNA of the CDR3 is TGTGCCAGCTCACCGGATTCGAGGGAGACCCAGTACTTC. This gives the protein CASSPDSRETQYF.